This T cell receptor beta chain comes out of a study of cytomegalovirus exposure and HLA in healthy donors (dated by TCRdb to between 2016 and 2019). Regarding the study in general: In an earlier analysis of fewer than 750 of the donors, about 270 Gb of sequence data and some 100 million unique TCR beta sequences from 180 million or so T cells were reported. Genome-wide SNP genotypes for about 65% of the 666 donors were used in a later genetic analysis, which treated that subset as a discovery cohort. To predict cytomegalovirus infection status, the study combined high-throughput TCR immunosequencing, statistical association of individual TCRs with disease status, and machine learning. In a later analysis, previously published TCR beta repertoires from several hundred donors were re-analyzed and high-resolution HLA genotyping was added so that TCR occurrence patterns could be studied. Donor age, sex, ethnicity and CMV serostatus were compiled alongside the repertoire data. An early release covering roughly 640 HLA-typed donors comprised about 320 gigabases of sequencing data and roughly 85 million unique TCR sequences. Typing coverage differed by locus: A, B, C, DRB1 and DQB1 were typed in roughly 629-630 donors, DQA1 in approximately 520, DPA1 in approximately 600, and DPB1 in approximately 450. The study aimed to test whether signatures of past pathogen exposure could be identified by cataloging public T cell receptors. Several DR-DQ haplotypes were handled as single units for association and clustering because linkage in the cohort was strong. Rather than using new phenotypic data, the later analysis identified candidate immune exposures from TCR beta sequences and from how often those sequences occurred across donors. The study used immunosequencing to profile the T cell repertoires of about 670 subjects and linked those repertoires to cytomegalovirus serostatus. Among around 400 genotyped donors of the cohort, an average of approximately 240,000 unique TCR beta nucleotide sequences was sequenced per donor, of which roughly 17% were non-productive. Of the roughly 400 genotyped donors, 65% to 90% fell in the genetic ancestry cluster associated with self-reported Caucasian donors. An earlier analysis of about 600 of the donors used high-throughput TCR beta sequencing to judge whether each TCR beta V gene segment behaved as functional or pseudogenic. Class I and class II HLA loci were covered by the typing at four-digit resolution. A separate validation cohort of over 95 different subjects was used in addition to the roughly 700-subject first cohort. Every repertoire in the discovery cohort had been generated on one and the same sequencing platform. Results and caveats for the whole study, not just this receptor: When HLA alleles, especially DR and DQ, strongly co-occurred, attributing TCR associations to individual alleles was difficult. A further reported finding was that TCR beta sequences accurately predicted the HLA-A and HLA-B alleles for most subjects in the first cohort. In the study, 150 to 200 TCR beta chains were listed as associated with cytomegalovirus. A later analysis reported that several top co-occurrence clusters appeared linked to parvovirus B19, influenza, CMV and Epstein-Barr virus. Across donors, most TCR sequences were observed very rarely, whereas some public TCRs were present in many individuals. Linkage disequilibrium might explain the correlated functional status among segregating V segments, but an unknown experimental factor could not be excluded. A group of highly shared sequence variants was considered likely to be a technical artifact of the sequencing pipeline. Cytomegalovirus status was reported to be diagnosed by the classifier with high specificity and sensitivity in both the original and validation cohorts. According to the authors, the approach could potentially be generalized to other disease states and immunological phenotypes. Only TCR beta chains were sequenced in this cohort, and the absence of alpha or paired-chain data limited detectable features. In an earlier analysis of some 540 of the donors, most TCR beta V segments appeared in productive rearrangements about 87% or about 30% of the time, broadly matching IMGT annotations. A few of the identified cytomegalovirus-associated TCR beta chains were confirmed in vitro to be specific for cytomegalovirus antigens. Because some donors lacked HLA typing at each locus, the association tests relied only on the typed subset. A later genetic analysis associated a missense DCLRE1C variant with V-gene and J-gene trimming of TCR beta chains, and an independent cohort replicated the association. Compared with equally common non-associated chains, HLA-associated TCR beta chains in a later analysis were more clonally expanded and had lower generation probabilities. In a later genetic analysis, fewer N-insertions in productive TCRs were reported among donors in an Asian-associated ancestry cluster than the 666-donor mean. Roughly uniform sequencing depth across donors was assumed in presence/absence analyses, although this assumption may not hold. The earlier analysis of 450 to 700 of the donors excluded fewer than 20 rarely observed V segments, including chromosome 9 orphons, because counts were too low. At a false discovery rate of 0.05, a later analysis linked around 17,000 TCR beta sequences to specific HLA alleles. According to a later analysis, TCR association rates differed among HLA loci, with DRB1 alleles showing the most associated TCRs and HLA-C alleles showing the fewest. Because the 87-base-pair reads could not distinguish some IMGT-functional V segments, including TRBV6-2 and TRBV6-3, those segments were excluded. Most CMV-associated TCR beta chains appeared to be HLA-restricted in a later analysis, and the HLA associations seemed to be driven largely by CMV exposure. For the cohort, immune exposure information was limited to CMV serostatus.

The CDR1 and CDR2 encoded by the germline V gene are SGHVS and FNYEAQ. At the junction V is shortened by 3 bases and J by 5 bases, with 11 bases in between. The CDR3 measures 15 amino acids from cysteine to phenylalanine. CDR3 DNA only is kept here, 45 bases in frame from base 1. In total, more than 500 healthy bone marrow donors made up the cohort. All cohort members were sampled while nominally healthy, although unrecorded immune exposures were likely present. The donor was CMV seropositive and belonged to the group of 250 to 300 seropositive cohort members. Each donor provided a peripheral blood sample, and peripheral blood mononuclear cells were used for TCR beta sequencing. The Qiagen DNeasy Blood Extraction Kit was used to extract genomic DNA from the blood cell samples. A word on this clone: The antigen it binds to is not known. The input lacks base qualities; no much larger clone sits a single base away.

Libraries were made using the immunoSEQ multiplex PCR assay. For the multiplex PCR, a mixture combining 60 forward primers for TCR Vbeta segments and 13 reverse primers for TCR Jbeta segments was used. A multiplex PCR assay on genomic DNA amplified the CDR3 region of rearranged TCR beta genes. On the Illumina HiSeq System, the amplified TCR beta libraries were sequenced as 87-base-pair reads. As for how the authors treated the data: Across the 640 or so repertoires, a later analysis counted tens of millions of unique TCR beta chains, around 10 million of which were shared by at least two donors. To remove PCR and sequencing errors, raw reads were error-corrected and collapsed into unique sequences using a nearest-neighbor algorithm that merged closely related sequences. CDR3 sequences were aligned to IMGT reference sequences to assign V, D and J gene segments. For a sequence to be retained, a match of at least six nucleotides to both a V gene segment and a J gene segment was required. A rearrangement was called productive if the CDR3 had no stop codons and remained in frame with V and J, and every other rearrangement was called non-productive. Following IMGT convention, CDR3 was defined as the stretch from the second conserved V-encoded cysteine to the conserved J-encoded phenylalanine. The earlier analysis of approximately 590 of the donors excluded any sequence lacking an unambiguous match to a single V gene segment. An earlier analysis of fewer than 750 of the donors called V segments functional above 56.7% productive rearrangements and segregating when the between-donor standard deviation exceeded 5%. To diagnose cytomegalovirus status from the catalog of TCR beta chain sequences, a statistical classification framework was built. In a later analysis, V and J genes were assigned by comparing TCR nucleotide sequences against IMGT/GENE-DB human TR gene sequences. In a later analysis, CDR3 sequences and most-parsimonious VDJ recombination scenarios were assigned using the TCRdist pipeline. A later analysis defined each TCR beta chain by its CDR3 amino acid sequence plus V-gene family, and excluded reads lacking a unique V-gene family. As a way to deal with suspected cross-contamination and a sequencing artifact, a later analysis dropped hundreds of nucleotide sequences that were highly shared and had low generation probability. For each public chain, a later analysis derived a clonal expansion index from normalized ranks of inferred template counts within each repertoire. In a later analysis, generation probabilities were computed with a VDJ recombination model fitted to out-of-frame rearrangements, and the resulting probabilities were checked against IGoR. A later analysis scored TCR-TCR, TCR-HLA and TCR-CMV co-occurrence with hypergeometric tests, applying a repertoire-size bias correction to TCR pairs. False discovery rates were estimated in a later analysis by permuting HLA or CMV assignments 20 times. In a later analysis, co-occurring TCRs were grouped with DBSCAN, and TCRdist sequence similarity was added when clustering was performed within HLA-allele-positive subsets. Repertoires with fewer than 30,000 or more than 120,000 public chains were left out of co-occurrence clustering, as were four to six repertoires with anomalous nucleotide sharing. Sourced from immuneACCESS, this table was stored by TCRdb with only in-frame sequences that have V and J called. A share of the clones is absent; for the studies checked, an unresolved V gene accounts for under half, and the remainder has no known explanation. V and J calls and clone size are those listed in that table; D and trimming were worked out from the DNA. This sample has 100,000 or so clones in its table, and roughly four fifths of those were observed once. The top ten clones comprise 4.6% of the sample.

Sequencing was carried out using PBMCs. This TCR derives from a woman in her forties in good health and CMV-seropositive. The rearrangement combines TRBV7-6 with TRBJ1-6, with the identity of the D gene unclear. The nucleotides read TGTGCCAGCAGCTTGCCGACACACAATAATTCACCCCTCCACTTT. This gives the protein CASSLPTHNNSPLHF. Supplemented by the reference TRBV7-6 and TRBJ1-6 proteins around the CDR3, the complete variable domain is GAGVSQSPRYKVTKRGQDVALRCDPISGHVSLYWYRQALGQGPEFLTYFNYEAQQDKSGLPNDRFSAERPEGSISTLTIQRTEQRDSAMYRCASSLPTHNNSPLHFGNGTRLTVT.